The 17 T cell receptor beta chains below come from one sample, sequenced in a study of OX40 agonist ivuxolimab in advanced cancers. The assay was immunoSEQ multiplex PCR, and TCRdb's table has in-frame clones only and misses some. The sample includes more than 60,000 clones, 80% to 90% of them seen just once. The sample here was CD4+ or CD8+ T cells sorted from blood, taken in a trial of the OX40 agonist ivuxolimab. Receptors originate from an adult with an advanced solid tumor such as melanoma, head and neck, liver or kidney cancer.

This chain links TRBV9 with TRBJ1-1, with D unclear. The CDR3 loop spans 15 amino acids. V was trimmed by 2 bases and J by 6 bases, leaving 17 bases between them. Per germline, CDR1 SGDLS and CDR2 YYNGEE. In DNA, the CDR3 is TGTGCCAGCAGCGTGGGTCCCCCCGGGGTGGCTGAAGCTTTCTTT. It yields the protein CASSVGPPGVAEAFF. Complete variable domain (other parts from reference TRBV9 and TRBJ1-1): DSGVTQTPKHLITATGQRVTLRCSPRSGDLSVYWYQQSLDQGLQFLIQYYNGEERAKGNILERFSAQQFPDLHSELNLSSLELGDSALYFCASSVGPPGVAEAFFGQGTRLTVV.

The CDR3 sequence: CASSLIGGRAGDTQYF. Here the CDR3 DNA reads TGCGCCAGCAGCTTGATAGGCGGGAGGGCCGGAGATACGCAGTATTTT. The V call is TRBV5-1, the J call TRBJ2-3; 9 nucleotides align to TRBD2. The CDR3 spans 16 residues. Germline CDR1 SGHRS, CDR2 YFSETQ. The junction had 8 bases not matched to a gene; V was cut back by 1 base and J by 5 bases.

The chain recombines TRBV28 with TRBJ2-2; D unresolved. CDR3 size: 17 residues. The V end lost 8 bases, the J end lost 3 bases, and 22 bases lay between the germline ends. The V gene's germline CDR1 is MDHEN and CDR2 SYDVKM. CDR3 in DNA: TGTGCCAGCTCCCCTCGCATGGGAAGTTCGTACACCGGGGAGCTGTTTTTT. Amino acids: CASSPRMGSSYTGELFF.

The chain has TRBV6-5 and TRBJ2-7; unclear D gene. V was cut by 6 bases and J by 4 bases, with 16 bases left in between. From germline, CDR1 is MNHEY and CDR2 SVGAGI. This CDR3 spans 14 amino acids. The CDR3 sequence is CASSRRPETYEQYF. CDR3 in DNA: TGTGCCAGCAGCCGACGTCCGGAAACATACGAGCAGTACTTC.

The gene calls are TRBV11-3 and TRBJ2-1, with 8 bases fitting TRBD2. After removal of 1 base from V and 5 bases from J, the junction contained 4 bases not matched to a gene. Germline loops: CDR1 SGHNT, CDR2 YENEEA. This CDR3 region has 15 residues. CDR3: CASSLASGFNNEQFF. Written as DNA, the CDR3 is TGTGCCAGCAGCTTAGCTAGCGGGTTTAACAATGAGCAGTTCTTC.

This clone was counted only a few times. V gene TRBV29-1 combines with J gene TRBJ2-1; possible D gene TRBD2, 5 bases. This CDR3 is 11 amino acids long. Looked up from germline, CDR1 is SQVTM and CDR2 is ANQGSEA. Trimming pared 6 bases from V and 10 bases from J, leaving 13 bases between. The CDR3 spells CSVAGNREQFF. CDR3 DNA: TGCAGCGTGGCGGGCAATCGGGAGCAGTTCTTC.

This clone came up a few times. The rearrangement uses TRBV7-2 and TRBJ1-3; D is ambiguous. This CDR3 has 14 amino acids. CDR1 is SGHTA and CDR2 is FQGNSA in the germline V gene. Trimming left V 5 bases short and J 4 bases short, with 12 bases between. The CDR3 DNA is TGTGCCAGCAGCGCACAATCTGCAGGAAACACCATATATTTT. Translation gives CASSAQSAGNTIYF.

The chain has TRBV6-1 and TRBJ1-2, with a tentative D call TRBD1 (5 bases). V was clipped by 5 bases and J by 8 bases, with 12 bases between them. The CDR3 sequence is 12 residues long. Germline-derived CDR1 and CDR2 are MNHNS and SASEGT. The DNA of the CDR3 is TGTGCCAGCAGTACCCCAGGGACCGGCTACACCTTC. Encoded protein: CASSTPGTGYTF.

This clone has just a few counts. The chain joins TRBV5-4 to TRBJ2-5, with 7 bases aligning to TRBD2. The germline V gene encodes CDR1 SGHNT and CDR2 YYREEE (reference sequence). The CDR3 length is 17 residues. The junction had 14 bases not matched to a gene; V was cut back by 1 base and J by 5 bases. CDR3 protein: CASSLRVAGGTGETQYF. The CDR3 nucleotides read TGTGCCAGCAGCTTGAGGGTAGCGGGCGGGACCGGGGAGACCCAGTACTTC.

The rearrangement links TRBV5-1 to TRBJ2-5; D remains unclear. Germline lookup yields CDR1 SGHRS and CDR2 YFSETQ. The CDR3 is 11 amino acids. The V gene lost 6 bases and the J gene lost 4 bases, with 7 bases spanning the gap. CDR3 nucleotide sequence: TGCGCCAGCAATATGGTAGAGACCCAGTACTTC. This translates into CASNMVETQYF.

The CDR3 loop is CASSKGFPGQGGNTEAFF. The CDR3 DNA sequence: TGTGCCAGCAGCAAAGGGTTCCCTGGACAGGGCGGTAACACTGAAGCTTTCTTT. This chain joins TRBV21-1 and TRBJ1-1; the table's D call, TRBD1, was not checked against the DNA. TRBV21-1 is assigned pseudogene status. The CDR3 totals 18 residues.

CDR3: CASTPDRGNYGYTF. In nucleotides, the CDR3 is TGTGCCAGCACCCCGGACAGGGGTAACTATGGCTACACCTTC. This chain joins TRBV6-1 and TRBJ1-2, with TRBD1 matching 9 bases. Looked up from germline, CDR1 is MNHNS and CDR2 is SASEGT. V was clipped by 7 bases and J by 1 base; unmatched bases: 4. This CDR3 has 14 residues.

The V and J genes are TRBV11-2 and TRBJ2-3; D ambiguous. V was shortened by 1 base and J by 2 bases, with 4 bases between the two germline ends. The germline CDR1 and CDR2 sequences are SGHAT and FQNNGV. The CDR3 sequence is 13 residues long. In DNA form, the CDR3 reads TGTGCCAGCAGCTTAGCGTTCACAGATACGCAGTATTTT. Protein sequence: CASSLAFTDTQYF.

The CDR3 nucleotides are TGTGCCAGTATGGGACAGGGGAATCAGCCCCAGCATTTT. Translation gives CASMGQGNQPQHF. The chain employs TRBV19 and TRBJ1-5; 10 nucleotides align to TRBD1. Germline V CDR1 and CDR2: LNHDA, SQIVND (reference sequence). The CDR3 covers 13 residues. Trimming removed 7 bases from V and 4 bases from J; junction bases left unmatched: 1.

In nucleotides, the CDR3 is TGTGCCATCAGTGACCCCGGCACGGGACAGTCCTACGAGCAGTACTTC. It yields the protein CAISDPGTGQSYEQYF. The chain recombines TRBV10-3 with TRBJ2-7, with 7 bases that match TRBD1. The CDR3 is 16 amino acids. Trimming cost V 3 bases and J 1 base; bases outside gene matches: 9. Germline CDR1 is ENHRY and CDR2 is SYGVKD.

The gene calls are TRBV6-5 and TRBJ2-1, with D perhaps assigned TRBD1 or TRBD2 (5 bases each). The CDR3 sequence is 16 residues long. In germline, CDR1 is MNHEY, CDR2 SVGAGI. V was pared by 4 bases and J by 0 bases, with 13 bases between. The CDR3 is CASSSWGSGSYNEQFF. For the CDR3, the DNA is TGTGCCAGCAGTTCCTGGGGGAGTGGCTCCTACAATGAGCAGTTCTTC.

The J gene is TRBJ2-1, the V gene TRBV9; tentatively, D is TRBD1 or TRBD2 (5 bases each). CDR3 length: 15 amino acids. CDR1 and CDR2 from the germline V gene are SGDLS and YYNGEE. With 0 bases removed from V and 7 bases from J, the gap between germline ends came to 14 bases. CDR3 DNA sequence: TGTGCCAGCAGCGTAGCGGGGCAGGAAAGTAATGAGCAGTTCTTC. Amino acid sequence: CASSVAGQESNEQFF. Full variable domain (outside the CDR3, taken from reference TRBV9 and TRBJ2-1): DSGVTQTPKHLITATGQRVTLRCSPRSGDLSVYWYQQSLDQGLQFLIQYYNGEERAKGNILERFSAQQFPDLHSELNLSSLELGDSALYFCASSVAGQESNEQFFGPGTRLTVL.